This record concerns one T cell receptor beta chain sequence. Its target is unknown. Trimming removed 5 bases from V and 5 bases from J, with 22 bases in between. CDR3 length: 16 residues. The germline CDR1 and CDR2 sequences are MNHEY and SMNVEV (reference sequence). PCR employed 60 Vbeta and 13 Jbeta primers. This table comes from immunoSEQ multiplex PCR, and its TCRdb copy is limited to in-frame clones, with some not included. The sample has 65,000 to 75,000 clones, roughly 71% seen once. These data are taken from a study of cytomegalovirus exposure and HLA in healthy donors. Background on the study: An analysis done earlier identified more than 100 million unique TCR beta sequences from about 179 million T cells. Genotyping of hundreds of donors showed that 80% to 85% belonged to the Caucasian-associated ancestry cluster.

Study-level findings and limits: A later analysis found most CMV-associated TCR beta chains apparently HLA-restricted.

The donors, nominally healthy at sampling, likely had unrecorded immune exposures. The TCR originated in a woman aged 55-75 years in good health and CMV-seropositive. The V call is TRBV27, the J call TRBJ2-7; TRBD2 might be the D (6 bases). Sequenced input: PBMCs. Here the CDR3 DNA reads TGTGCCAGCAGTCTCGGGGGAGCGCCGGGTCAAGACGAGCAGTACTTC. Its protein product is CASSLGGAPGQDEQYF.